This T cell receptor beta chain was documented in a study of T cells in Graves' hyperthyroidism and ophthalmopathy. Whole-study findings and limits: Appearing also in blood were most of the thyroid clonotypes expanded above 0.001.

The CDR3 runs 14 residues. Trimming cost V 1 base and J 8 bases, with 11 bases left between them. Germline lookup yields CDR1 LGHNT and CDR2 FRNRAP. This clonotype was recorded a few times. Its antigen is unknown. With a duration under 2 months, the hyperthyroidism was newly diagnosed in patients aged 18 to 65. Investigators excluded patients with uncontrolled infection, other autoimmune disease, pregnancy or lactation. The TCR beta CDR3 regions underwent amplification using RNA transcripts as the source. First-round RT-PCR targeting the TCR CDR3 was performed with the HTBI primer set. MiXCR was run by TCRdb on the multiplex PCR reads, yielding one entry per CDR3 protein. This sample carries 800,000 or so distinct CDR3 sequences, 35% to 40% of them seen once, and the ten largest clones take 7.5% to 9.5%.

Sequencing was carried out using blood. The TCR was taken from a man aged 18 to 29 with Graves' hyperthyroidism. The chain is built from TRBV12-5 and TRBJ1-4; D might be TRBD1 (5 bases). This CDR3 is CASGLGHPGEKLFF. CDR3 in DNA: TGTGCTAGTGGTTTGGGACACCCAGGGGAAAAACTGTTTTTT.